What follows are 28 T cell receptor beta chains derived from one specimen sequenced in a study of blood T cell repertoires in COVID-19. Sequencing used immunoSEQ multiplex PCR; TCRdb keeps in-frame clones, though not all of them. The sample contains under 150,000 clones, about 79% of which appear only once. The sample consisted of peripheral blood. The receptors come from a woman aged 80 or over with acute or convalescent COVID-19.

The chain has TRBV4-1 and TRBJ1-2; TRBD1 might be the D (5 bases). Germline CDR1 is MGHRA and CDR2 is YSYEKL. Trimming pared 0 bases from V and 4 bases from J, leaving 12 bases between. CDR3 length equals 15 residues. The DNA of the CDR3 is TGCGCCAGCAGCCAAGATGGGGGGGTCGGCTATGGCTACACCTTC. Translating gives CASSQDGGVGYGYTF.

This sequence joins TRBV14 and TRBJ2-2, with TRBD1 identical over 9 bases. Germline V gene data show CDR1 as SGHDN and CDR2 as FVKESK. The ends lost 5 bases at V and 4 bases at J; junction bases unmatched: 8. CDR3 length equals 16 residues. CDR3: CASSGPGQGFTGELFF. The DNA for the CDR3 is TGTGCCAGCAGCGGGCCGGGACAGGGATTCACCGGGGAGCTGTTTTTT.

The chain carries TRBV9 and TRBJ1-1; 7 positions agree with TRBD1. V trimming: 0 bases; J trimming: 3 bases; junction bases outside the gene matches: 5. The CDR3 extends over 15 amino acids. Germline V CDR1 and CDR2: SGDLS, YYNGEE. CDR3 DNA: TGTGCCAGCAGCGTAGACGGGAGGGGGCACACTGAAGCTTTCTTT. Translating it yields CASSVDGRGHTEAFF.

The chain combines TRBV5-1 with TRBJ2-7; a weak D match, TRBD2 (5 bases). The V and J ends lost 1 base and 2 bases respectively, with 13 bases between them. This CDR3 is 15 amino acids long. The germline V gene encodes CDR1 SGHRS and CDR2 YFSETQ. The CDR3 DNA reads TGCGCCAGCAGCTTGACACCCCAGGAGGCCTACGAGCAGTACTTC. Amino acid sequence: CASSLTPQEAYEQYF.

DNA for the CDR3: TGTGCCAGCAGCTTGGGGCCCTCGAACACCGGGGAGCTGTTTTTT. Protein sequence: CASSLGPSNTGELFF. This chain links TRBV5-5 with TRBJ2-2; D call uncertain. V was trimmed by 0 bases and J by 0 bases, leaving 6 bases between them. This CDR3 spans 15 amino acids. In germline, CDR1 is SGHKS, CDR2 YYEKEE (reference sequence).

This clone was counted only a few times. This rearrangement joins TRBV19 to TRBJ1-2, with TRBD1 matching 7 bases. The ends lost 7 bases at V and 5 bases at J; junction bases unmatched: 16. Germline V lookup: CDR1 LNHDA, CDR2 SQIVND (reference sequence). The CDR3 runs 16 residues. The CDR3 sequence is CASTFRGGVRAYGYTF. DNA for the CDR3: TGTGCCAGTACTTTTCGAGGGGGCGTTCGGGCATATGGCTACACCTTC. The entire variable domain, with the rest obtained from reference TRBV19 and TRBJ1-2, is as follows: DGGITQSPKYLFRKEGQNVTLSCEQNLNHDAMYWYRQDPGQGLRLIYYSQIVNDFQKGDIAEGYSVSREKKESFPLTVTSAQKNPTAFYLCASTFRGGVRAYGYTFGSGTRLTVV.

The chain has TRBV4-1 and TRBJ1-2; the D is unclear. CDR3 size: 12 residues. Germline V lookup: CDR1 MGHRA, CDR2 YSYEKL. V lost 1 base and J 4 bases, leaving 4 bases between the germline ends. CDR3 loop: CASSQGPYGYTF. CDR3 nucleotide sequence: TGCGCCAGCAGCCAAGGGCCCTATGGCTACACCTTC.

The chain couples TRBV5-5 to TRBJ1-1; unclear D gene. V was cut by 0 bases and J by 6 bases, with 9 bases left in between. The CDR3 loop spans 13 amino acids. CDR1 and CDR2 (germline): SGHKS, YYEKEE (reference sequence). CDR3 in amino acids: CASSLGPGAEAFF. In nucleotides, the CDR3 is TGTGCCAGCAGCTTGGGGCCGGGAGCTGAAGCTTTCTTT. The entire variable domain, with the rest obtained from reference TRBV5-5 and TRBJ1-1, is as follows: DAGVTQSPTHLIKTRGQQVTLRCSPISGHKSVSWYQQVLGQGPQFIFQYYEKEERGRGNFPDRFSARQFPNYSSELNVNALLLGDSALYLCASSLGPGAEAFFGQGTRLTVV.

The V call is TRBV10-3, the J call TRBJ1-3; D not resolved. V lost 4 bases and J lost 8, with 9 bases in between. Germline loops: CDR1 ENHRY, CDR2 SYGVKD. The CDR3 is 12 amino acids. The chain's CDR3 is CAISAREDTIYF. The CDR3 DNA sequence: TGTGCCATCAGTGCTCGGGAGGACACCATATATTTT.

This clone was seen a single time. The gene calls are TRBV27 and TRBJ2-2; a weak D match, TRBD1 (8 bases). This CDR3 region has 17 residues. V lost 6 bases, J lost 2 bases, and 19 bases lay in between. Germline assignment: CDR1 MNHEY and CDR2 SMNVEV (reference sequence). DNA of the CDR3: TGTGCCAGCAGCCCACTAGCGACAGGGGCAAACACCGGGGAGCTGTTTTTT. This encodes CASSPLATGANTGELFF.

DNA of the CDR3: TGTGCCAGCACCCCGACAGAGTACAATGAGCAGTTCTTC. Protein product: CASTPTEYNEQFF. This chain links TRBV12-3 or TRBV12-4 with TRBJ2-1, with D tentatively TRBD1 (5 bases). The CDR3 has 13 residues. V was shortened by 7 bases and J by 4 bases, with 11 bases between the two germline ends.

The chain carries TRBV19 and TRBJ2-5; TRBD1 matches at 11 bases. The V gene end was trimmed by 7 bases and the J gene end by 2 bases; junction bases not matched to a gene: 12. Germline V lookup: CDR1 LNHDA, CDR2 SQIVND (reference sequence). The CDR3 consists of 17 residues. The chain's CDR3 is CASTATPGTGGQETQYF. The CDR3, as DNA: TGTGCCAGTACCGCCACTCCTGGGACAGGGGGTCAAGAGACCCAGTACTTC.

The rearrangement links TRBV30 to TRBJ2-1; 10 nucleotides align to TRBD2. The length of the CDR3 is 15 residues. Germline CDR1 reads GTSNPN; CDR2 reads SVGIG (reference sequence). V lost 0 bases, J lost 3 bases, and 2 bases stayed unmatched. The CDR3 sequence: CAWSVTSGIYNEQFF. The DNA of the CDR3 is TGTGCCTGGAGTGTAACTAGCGGGATCTACAATGAGCAGTTCTTC.

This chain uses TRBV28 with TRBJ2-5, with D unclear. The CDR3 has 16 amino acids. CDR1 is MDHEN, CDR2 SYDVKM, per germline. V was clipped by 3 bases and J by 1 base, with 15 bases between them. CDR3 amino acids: CASSFSSETLQETQYF. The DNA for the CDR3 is TGTGCCAGCAGTTTTAGTTCCGAAACTCTCCAAGAGACCCAGTACTTC. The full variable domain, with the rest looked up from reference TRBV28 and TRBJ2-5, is DVKVTQSSRYLVKRTGEKVFLECVQDMDHENMFWYRQDPGLGLRLIYFSYDVKMKEKGDIPEGYSVSREKKERFSLILESASTNQTSMYLCASSFSSETLQETQYFGPGTRLLVL.

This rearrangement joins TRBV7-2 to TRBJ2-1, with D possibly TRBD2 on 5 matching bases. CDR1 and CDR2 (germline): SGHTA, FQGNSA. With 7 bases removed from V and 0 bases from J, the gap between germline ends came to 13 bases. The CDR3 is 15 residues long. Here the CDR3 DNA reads TGTGCCAGCATCCTCGGAGGAGGCTCCTACAATGAGCAGTTCTTC. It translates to CASILGGGSYNEQFF.

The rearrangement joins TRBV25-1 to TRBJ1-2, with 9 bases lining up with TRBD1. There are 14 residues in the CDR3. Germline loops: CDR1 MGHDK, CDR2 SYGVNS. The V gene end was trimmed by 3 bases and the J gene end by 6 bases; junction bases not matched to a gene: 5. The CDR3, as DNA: TGTGCCAGCAGTGATTCCACAGGGGGCGATGGCTACACCTTC. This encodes CASSDSTGGDGYTF.

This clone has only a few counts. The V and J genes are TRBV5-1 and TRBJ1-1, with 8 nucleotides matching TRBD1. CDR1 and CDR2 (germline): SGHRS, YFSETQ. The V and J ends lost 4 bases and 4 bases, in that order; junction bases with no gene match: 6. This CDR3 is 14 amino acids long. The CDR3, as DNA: TGCGCCAGCAGCCGAACAGGGGGAAGCACTGAAGCTTTCTTT. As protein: CASSRTGGSTEAFF.

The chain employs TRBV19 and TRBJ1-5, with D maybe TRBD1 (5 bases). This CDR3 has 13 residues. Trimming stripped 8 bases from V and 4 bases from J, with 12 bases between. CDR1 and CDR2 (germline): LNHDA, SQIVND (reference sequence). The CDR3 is CASRGDGNQPQHF. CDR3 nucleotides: TGTGCCAGTCGGGGGGACGGGAATCAGCCCCAGCATTTT.

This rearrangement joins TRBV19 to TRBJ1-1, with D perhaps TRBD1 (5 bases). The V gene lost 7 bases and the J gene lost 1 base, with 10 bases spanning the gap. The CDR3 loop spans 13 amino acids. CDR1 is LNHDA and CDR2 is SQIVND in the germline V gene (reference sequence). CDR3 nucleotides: TGTGCCAGTATATCGGACACGAACACTGAAGCTTTCTTT. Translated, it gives CASISDTNTEAFF.

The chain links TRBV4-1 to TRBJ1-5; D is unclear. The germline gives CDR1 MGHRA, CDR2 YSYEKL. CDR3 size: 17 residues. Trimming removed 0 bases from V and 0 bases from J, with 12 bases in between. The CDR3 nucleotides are TGCGCCAGCAGCCAAGAGACGGTGGACTATAGCAATCAGCCCCAGCATTTT. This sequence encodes CASSQETVDYSNQPQHF.

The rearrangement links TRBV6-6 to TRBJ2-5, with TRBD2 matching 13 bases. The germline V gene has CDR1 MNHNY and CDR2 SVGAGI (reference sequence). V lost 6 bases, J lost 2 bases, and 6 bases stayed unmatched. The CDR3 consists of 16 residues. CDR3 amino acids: CASSLGLAGKQETQYF. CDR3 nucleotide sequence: TGTGCCAGCAGCTTGGGACTAGCGGGGAAACAAGAGACCCAGTACTTC.

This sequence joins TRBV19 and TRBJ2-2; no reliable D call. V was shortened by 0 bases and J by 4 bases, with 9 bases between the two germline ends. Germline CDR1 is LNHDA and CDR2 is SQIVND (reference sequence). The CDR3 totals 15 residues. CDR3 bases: TGTGCCAGTAGTATAGATCGGGTTGGCACCGGGGAGCTGTTTTTT. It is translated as CASSIDRVGTGELFF.

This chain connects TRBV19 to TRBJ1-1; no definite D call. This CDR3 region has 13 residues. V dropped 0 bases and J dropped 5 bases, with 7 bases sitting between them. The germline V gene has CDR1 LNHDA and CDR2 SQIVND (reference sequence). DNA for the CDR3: TGTGCCAGTAGTATAGATATGTCTACTGAAGCTTTCTTT. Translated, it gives CASSIDMSTEAFF.

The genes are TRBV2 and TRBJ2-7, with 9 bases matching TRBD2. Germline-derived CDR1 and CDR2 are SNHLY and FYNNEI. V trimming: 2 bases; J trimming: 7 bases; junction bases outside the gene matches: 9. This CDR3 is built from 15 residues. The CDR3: CASSESLAGVGEQYF. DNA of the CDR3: TGTGCCAGCAGTGAATCGTTAGCGGGAGTAGGTGAGCAGTACTTC.

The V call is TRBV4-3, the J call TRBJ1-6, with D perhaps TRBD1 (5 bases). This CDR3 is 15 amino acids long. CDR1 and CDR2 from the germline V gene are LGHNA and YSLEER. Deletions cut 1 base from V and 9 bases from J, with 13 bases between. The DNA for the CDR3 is TGCGCCAGCAGCCAAGGTCGAGCGGGGACTTCACCCCTCCACTTT. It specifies CASSQGRAGTSPLHF.

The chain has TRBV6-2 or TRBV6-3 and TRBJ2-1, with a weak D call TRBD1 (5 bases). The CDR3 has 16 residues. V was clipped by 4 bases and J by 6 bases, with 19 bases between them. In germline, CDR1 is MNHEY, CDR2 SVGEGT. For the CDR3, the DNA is TGTGCCAGCAGTTTGTTTCAGGGTGCGGTCGGCAATGAGCAGTTCTTC. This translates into CASSLFQGAVGNEQFF.

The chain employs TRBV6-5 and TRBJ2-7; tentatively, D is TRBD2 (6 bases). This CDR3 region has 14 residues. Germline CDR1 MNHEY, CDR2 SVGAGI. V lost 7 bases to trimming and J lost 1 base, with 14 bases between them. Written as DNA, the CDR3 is TGTGCCAGCACCCCCGGCGGGGAATCCTACGAGCAGTACTTC. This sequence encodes CASTPGGESYEQYF.

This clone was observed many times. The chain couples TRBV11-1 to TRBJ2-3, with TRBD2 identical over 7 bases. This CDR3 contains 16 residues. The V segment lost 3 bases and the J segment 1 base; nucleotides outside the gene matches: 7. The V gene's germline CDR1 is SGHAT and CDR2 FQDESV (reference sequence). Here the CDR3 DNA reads TGTGCCAGCAGCTTCCTTGGCGGGAGTCGCACAGATACGCAGTATTTT. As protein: CASSFLGGSRTDTQYF. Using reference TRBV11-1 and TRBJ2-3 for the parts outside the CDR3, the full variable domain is EAEVAQSPRYKITEKSQAVAFWCDPISGHATLYWYRQILGQGPELLVQFQDESVVDDSQLPKDRFSAERLKGVDSTLKIQPAELGDSAMYLCASSFLGGSRTDTQYFGPGTRLTVL.